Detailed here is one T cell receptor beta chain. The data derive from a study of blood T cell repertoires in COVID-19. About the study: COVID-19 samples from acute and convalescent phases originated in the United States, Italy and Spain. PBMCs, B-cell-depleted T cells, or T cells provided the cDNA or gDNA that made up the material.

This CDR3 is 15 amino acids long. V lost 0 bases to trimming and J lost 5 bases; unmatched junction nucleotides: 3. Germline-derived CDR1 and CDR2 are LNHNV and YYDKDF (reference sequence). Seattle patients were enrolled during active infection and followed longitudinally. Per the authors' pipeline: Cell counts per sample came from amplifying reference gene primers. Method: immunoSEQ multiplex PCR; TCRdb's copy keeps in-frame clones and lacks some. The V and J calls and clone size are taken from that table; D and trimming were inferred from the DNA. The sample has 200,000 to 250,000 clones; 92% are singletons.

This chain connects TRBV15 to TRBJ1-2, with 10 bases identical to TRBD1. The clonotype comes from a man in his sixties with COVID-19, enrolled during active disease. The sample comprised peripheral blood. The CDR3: CATSRDRGQGYGYTF. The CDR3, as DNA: TGTGCCACCAGCAGAGATCGGGGACAGGGGTATGGCTACACCTTC.